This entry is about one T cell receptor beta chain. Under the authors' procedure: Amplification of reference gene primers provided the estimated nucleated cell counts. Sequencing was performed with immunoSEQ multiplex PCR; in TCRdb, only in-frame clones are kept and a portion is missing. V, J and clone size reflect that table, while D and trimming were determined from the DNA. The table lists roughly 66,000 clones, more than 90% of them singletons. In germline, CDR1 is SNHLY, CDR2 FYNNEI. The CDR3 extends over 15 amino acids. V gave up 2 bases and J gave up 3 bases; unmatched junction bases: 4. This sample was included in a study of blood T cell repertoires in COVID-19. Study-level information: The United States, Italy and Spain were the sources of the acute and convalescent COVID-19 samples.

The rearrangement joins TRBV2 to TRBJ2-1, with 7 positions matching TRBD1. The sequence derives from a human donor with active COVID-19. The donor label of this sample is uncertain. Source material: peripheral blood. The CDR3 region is CASSEWGTDYNEQFF. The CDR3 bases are TGTGCCAGCAGTGAATGGGGGACAGACTACAATGAGCAGTTCTTC.